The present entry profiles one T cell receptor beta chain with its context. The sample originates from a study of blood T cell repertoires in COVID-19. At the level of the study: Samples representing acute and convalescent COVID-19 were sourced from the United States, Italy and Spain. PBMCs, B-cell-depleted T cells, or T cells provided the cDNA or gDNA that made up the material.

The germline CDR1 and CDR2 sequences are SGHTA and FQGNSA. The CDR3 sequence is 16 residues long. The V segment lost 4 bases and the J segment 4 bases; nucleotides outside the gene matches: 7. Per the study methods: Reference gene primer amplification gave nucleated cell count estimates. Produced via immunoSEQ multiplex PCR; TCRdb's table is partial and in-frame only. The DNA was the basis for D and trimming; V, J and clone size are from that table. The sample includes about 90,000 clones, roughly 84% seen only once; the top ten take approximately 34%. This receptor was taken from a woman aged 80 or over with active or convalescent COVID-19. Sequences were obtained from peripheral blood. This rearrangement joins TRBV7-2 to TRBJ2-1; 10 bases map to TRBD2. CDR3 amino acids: CASSSRSGGTYNEQFF. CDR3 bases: TGTGCCAGCAGCTCGCGTAGCGGGGGGACGTACAATGAGCAGTTCTTC.